One and the same sample provided the 19 T cell receptor beta chains below, sequenced in a study of CD8+CD57+ T cells in acquired aplastic anemia. The template for TCR beta VDJ and CDR3 sequence profiling was genomic DNA. TCRdb independently ran MiXCR on the reads; one entry per CDR3 protein. The sample includes around 400,000 distinct CDR3 sequences, 65% to 80% seen only once; the top ten take 3% to 4.5%. What was sequenced was sorted CD4+, CD8+, or CD8+CD57+ T cells (not recorded which) from PBMCs. All receptors come from a human donor in good health, serving as a control.

This clonotype is a singleton in its sample. This rearrangement joins TRBV12-3 or TRBV12-4 to TRBJ2-6; D gene unclear. Trimming stripped 7 bases from V and 2 bases from J, with 6 bases between. This CDR3 region has 13 residues. CDR3 in amino acids: CASNRPGANVLTF. Written as DNA, the CDR3 is TGTGCCAGCAACCGGCCTGGGGCCAACGTCCTGACTTTC.

The V gene is TRBV6-1, the J gene TRBJ2-7; TRBD2 might be the D (5 bases). Germline-derived CDR1 and CDR2 are MNHNS and SASEGT. The CDR3 length is 13 residues. Trimming shortened V by 8 bases and J by 5 bases, and 16 bases separated the two germline ends. This chain's CDR3 is CASLPSGVDEQYF. In nucleotides, the CDR3 is TGTGCCAGCCTACCCTCCGGGGTGGACGAGCAGTACTTC.

The chain combines TRBV20-1 with TRBJ2-3; maybe TRBD2 (5 bases). V was clipped by 0 bases and J by 7 bases, with 20 bases between them. This CDR3 has 16 amino acids. CDR1 and CDR2 from the germline V gene are DFQATT and SNEGSKA (reference sequence). DNA for the CDR3: TGCAGTGCTAGAGAGGGAAGCGCGGGCGGAAGGAATACGCAGTATTTT. Its protein is CSAREGSAGGRNTQYF.

V usage is TRBV12-3 or TRBV12-4 and J usage is TRBJ2-1; 9 positions match TRBD2. The CDR3 is 14 residues long. The J segment lost 7 bases and the V segment lost 6 bases, leaving 7 bases of the junction unmatched. The DNA of the CDR3 is TGTGCCAGCAGGTTGGGCGGGGGGGCGAATGAGCAGTTCTTC. Its protein product is CASRLGGGANEQFF.

This clonotype was seen repeatedly, ten times or more. V is TRBV3-1 and J is TRBJ1-5, with D uncertain. The CDR3 sequence is 14 residues long. The V gene lost 1 base and the J gene lost 4 bases, with 8 bases spanning the gap. The germline V gene encodes CDR1 LGHDT and CDR2 YNNKEL (reference sequence). The CDR3 protein is CASSQAAENQPQHF. CDR3 nucleotides: TGTGCCAGCAGCCAAGCTGCAGAAAATCAGCCCCAGCATTTT.

J is TRBJ1-1 and V is TRBV7-6; 7 nucleotides line up with TRBD1. This CDR3 contains 15 residues. The V and J ends lost 4 bases and 9 bases, in that order; junction bases with no gene match: 14. Per the germline V gene, CDR1 is SGHVS and CDR2 is FNYEAQ. As DNA, the CDR3 is TGTGCCAGCAGCTCCAAGATGACAGGGAGTACTAAAGCTTTCTTT. Amino acid sequence: CASSSKMTGSTKAFF.

A word on this clonotype: Compared with germline, one end of the junction differs, possibly owing to a read error. The chain couples TRBV7-3 to TRBJ2-7; 7 bases agree with TRBD1. The V gene's germline CDR1 is SGHTA and CDR2 FQGTGA. The CDR3 consists of 15 residues. The CDR3 here is CASSKGTGQAYDQYF. CDR3 DNA: TGTGCCAGCAGCAAAGGAACAGGACAGGCGTACGACCAGTACTTC. The full variable domain, rest sourced from reference TRBV7-3 and TRBJ2-7, is GAGVSQTPSNKVTEKGKYVELRCDPISGHTALYWYRQSLGQGPEFLIYFQGTGAADDSGLPNDRFFAVRPEGSVSTLKIQRTERGDSAVYLCASSKGTGQAYDQYFGPGTRLTVT.

The chain is built from TRBV7-2 and TRBJ2-5, with D possibly being TRBD2 (5 bases). V lost 4 bases and J lost 14, with 26 bases in between. CDR1 SGHTA and CDR2 FQGNSA come from the germline V gene. There are 15 residues in the CDR3. This CDR3 is CASSSSGVYEQYFYF. The DNA of the CDR3 is TGTGCCAGCAGCTCGTCCGGGGTCTACGAGCAGTACTTCTACTTC.

Of note for this clonotype: One junction end disagrees with the germline gene, perhaps due to a read error. The gene calls are TRBV2 and TRBJ1-5; D unclear. Germline-derived CDR1 and CDR2 are SNHLY and FYNNEI. The CDR3 is 15 amino acids. The CDR3 protein is CASSLGRNSNQPLHF. In nucleotides, the CDR3 is TGTGCCAGCAGTCTCGGGAGAAATAGCAATCAGCCCCTGCATTTT.

In the case of this clonotype: The DNA is left out, because the CDR3 cannot be placed on it with certainty; the CDR3 is given as TCRdb lists it. The gene calls are TRBV19 and TRBJ1-2; TRBD1 is the table's D call, not checked against the DNA. Inclusive of both ends, the CDR3 amounts to 20 amino acids. Germline V gives CDR1 LNHDA, CDR2 SQIVND (reference sequence). The CDR3 reads CASSTPDRAAFFGQGNGYTF.

This sequence joins TRBV5-4 and TRBJ2-7; 9 bases agree with TRBD2. V gave up 2 bases and J gave up 2 bases; unmatched junction bases: 5. This CDR3 spans 15 amino acids. In germline, CDR1 is SGHNT, CDR2 YYREEE (reference sequence). The CDR3 reads CASSFGAGGAYEQYF. Written as DNA, the CDR3 is TGTGCCAGCAGCTTCGGAGCGGGGGGCGCCTACGAGCAGTACTTC.

Remarks on this clonotype: The conserved closing phenylalanine or tryptophan is absent in this CDR3, likely reflecting a read error. The DNA is omitted, as the CDR3 cannot be located on it reliably, and the CDR3 follows TCRdb's listing. The rearrangement uses TRBV10-3 and TRBJ1-4. Germline lookup yields CDR1 ENHRY and CDR2 SYGVKD. The CDR3 has 10 amino acids, counting both end residues. The CDR3 sequence: CACGREKLLL.

Only one count was recorded for this clonotype. The chain joins TRBV10-3 to TRBJ2-1; D not resolved. CDR1 ENHRY and CDR2 SYGVKD come from the germline V gene. V gave up 5 bases and J gave up 9 bases, with 14 bases separating them. This CDR3 has 13 amino acids. Written as DNA, the CDR3 is TGTGCCATCAGTATGGGGATGCACGTTGAGCAGTTCTTC. Its translation: CAISMGMHVEQFF.

This clonotype was recorded at least ten times. The chain couples TRBV6-6 to TRBJ2-5; TRBD1 agrees at 11 bases. CDR3 length: 14 residues. Losses at the gene ends were 6 bases for V and 6 bases for J; bases not matched to a gene: 6. The germline V gene encodes CDR1 MNHNY and CDR2 SVGAGI (reference sequence). The CDR3 here is CASSRDRGSQTQYF. CDR3 DNA sequence: TGTGCCAGCAGCCGGGACAGGGGGTCGCAGACCCAGTACTTC.

This clonotype came up many times. This chain joins TRBV20-1 and TRBJ1-2; a weak D match, TRBD1 (5 bases). The CDR3 covers 13 residues. The V gene lost 4 bases and the J gene lost 4 bases, with 13 bases spanning the gap. CDR1 is DFQATT, CDR2 SNEGSKA, per germline (reference sequence). CDR3 nucleotide sequence: TGCAGTGCTAAGGGGTTCGACGCCTATGGCTACACCTTC. It encodes CSAKGFDAYGYTF.

This clonotype appeared a single time. This sequence joins TRBV11-2 and TRBJ2-1; TRBD2 matches at 9 bases. The CDR3 loop spans 15 amino acids. Germline V lookup: CDR1 SGHAT, CDR2 FQNNGV. V was pared by 7 bases and J by 5 bases, with 9 bases of the junction left unmatched. The CDR3: CASTLASGADNEQFF. The CDR3, as DNA: TGTGCCAGCACCCTGGCTAGCGGGGCAGACAATGAGCAGTTCTTC.

The chain has TRBV12-3 or TRBV12-4 and TRBJ2-7, with D possibly being TRBD1 (5 bases). V was pared by 6 bases and J by 4 bases, with 13 bases between. The length of the CDR3 is 13 residues. As DNA, the CDR3 is TGTGCCAGCAGCCCACAGACAGTTTACGAGCAGTACTTC. Protein: CASSPQTVYEQYF.

This chain joins TRBV7-2 and TRBJ2-1; D gene uncertain. CDR1 and CDR2 (germline): SGHTA, FQGNSA. V was trimmed by 5 bases and J by 8 bases, leaving 19 bases between them. The CDR3 runs to 15 residues. The CDR3 loop reads CASSPLRVAQDEQFF. The DNA for the CDR3 is TGTGCCAGCAGCCCGCTACGGGTGGCTCAAGATGAGCAGTTCTTC.

The rearrangement uses TRBV6-5 and TRBJ2-1; D is unclear. The length of the CDR3 is 11 residues. The V and J ends lost 7 bases and 9 bases respectively, with 10 bases between them. Germline V gene sequence: CDR1 MNHEY, CDR2 SVGAGI. CDR3: CASTRIPEQFF. The CDR3, as DNA: TGTGCCAGCACCAGAATTCCTGAGCAGTTCTTC.